Each of the 7 T cell receptor beta chains below was sequenced from the same sample in a study of Ad26.COV2.S vaccination and SARS-CoV-2 variants. TCRdb's table, derived via immunoSEQ multiplex PCR, lists solely in-frame clones and lacks some. Here the sample spans around 250,000 clones, approximately 90% being singletons. Treatment reported: some 19 received Ad26.COV2.S at low or high dose, single or two shots; five or six received placebo; per-sample allocation not given. Sampling happened 63 days after the first vaccine or placebo injection. Sequenced material: peripheral blood, taken in a trial of Ad26.COV2.S vaccine versus placebo. The source is a person aged 18-60 years who received the Ad26.COV2.S COVID-19 vaccine or a placebo.

This chain joins TRBV27 and TRBJ2-3; a weak D match, TRBD2 (5 bases). CDR1 is MNHEY, CDR2 SMNVEV, per germline (reference sequence). V was shortened by 4 bases and J by 2 bases, with 10 bases between the two germline ends. CDR3 length: 14 residues. The CDR3 coding sequence is TGTGCCAGCAGTTCAACGGGGTACACAGATACGCAGTATTTT. Translated: CASSSTGYTDTQYF.

The genes are TRBV3-1 (or the pseudogene TRBV3-2) and TRBJ1-2; 8 nucleotides match TRBD1. The J segment lost 7 bases and the V segment lost 6 bases, leaving 10 bases of the junction unmatched. The length of the CDR3 is 14 residues. Per germline, CDR1 LGHDT and CDR2 YNNKEL (reference sequence). The CDR3, as DNA: TGTGCCAGCAGGTTGACAGGGGCCGGCCCTGGCTACACCTTC. Its translation: CASRLTGAGPGYTF.

With respect to this clone: The same CDR3 also results from other DNA sequences found in this sample. The chain combines TRBV7-3 with TRBJ2-5, with 8 bases aligning to TRBD1. Per germline, CDR1 SGHTA and CDR2 FQGTGA. Trimming cost V 2 bases and J 5 bases; bases outside gene matches: 4. The CDR3 length is 14 residues. The CDR3 region is CASSLQGAGETQYF. The CDR3 DNA follows: TGTGCCAGCAGCTTACAGGGGGCAGGGGAGACCCAGTACTTC.

Comment on this clone: Other DNA sequences in the sample encode the same CDR3. The chain links TRBV18 to TRBJ2-7; D remains ambiguous. Trimming cost V 3 bases and J 4 bases, with 4 bases left between them. The CDR3 contains 11 residues. Germline assignment: CDR1 KGHSH and CDR2 LQKENI. The CDR3 loop reads CASSPGYEQYV. The CDR3 DNA follows: TGTGCCAGCTCACCCGGATACGAGCAGTACGTC.

This clone was seen just once. The rearrangement uses TRBV7-2 and TRBJ2-2, with 12 bases matching TRBD2. The CDR3 loop spans 15 amino acids. Trimming at V came to 2 bases and at J to 6 bases, leaving 1 base not matched to a gene. The germline gives CDR1 SGHTA, CDR2 FQGNSA. The CDR3 region is CASSLLAGGPGELFF. DNA of the CDR3: TGTGCCAGCAGCTTACTAGCGGGAGGGCCCGGGGAGCTGTTTTTT.

The chain couples TRBV20-1 to TRBJ1-5, with 7 nucleotides matching TRBD1. After removal of 3 bases from V and 1 base from J, the junction contained 9 bases not matched to a gene. CDR1 and CDR2 from the germline V gene are DFQATT and SNEGSKA (reference sequence). The length of the CDR3 is 16 residues. The DNA for the CDR3 is TGCAGTGCTAGTTTAGGGGGCAAAAGAAGCAATCAGCCCCAGCATTTT. Its protein product is CSASLGGKRSNQPQHF.

The chain uses TRBV9 and TRBJ1-1; a possible D gene is TRBD1 (5 bases). Trimming stripped 2 bases from V and 4 bases from J, with 15 bases between. CDR1 and CDR2 (germline): SGDLS, YYNGEE. This CDR3 region has 15 residues. The CDR3: CASSVTGTKSTEAFF. CDR3 DNA: TGTGCCAGCAGCGTTACTGGGACGAAGTCCACTGAAGCTTTCTTT.